This T cell receptor beta chain was retrieved from a study of PD-1 blockade in classical Hodgkin lymphoma. Regarding the study as a whole: Later analyses included only patients treated at least 1 year post-ASCT. Similar baseline diversity was found in complete responders and newly diagnosed patients. CD4+ TCR diversity rose significantly by C4D1, and CD8+ TCR diversity did not.

As to this clone: The antigen remains undetermined.

Trimming left V 4 bases short and J 3 bases short, with 16 bases between. The CDR3 spans 16 residues. The V gene's germline CDR1 is LNHDA and CDR2 SQIVND (reference sequence). Here immunoSEQ multiplex PCR was the method, and the copy in TCRdb shows in-frame clones only, minus some. Here the sample spans 20,000 to 25,000 clones, roughly 78% being singletons. After autologous stem cell transplantation all patients relapsed, and prior brentuximab vedotin exposure differed between cohorts. Sequencing used peripheral blood mononuclear cells (PBMCs), obtained before the second cycle of nivolumab. V gene TRBV19 combines with J gene TRBJ1-5; the D is unclear. This TCR was sampled from a human donor with classical Hodgkin lymphoma. CDR3 in DNA: TGTGCCAGTAGTAAATCCTTGGGAGCAATCAATCAGCCCCAGCATTTT. Translation: CASSKSLGAINQPQHF.